Listed here are 21 T cell receptor beta chains from one sample, sequenced in a study of cytomegalovirus exposure and HLA in healthy donors (dated by TCRdb to the late 2010s). Library generation was performed with the immunoSEQ multiplex PCR assay. For the multiplex PCR, a mixture combining 60 forward primers for TCR Vbeta segments and 13 reverse primers for TCR Jbeta segments was used. TCRdb holds this immuneACCESS table with in-frame rearrangements only. Some clones are missing; in checked studies, unresolved V genes explain under half, and the rest has no known cause. For this sample, the table gives roughly 120,000 clones. The ten top clones hold more than 0.9% of the sample. Sequenced input: PBMCs. The receptors shown here come from a man aged 18 to 35 in good health and CMV-seronegative.

The rearrangement links TRBV9 to TRBJ2-7, with 7 bases aligning to TRBD1. The CDR3 length is 14 residues. Losses at the gene ends were 2 bases for V and 2 bases for J; bases not matched to a gene: 4. CDR1 is SGDLS, CDR2 YYNGEE, per germline. The CDR3 DNA sequence: TGTGCCAGCAGCGTTGGGACAGAAGCCTACGAGCAGTACTTC. It translates to CASSVGTEAYEQYF. Drawing the rest from reference TRBV9 and TRBJ2-7, the complete variable domain is DSGVTQTPKHLITATGQRVTLRCSPRSGDLSVYWYQQSLDQGLQFLIQYYNGEERAKGNILERFSAQQFPDLHSELNLSSLELGDSALYFCASSVGTEAYEQYFGPGTRLTVT.

The chain links TRBV11-3 to TRBJ2-1; D possibly corresponds to TRBD1 (6 bases). This CDR3 contains 14 residues. Trimming removed 5 bases at V and 7 bases at J, with 15 bases between. Germline V gene lookup returns CDR1 SGHNT and CDR2 YENEEA. Here the CDR3 DNA reads TGTGCCAGCAGCCCATCCTTAACAGGGAATGAGCAGTTCTTC. Amino acids: CASSPSLTGNEQFF.

Points on this clone: This sample also contains other DNA sequences that code for the same CDR3. The genes are TRBV6-5 and TRBJ1-1, with TRBD1 matching over 8 bases. The V gene end was trimmed by 5 bases and the J gene end by 4 bases; junction bases not matched to a gene: 3. The CDR3 consists of 13 residues. Germline V gene lookup returns CDR1 MNHEY and CDR2 SVGAGI. The CDR3 bases are TGTGCCAGCAGTCCCGACAGGGGCACTGAAGCTTTCTTT. Its protein is CASSPDRGTEAFF.

The chain has TRBV6-1 and TRBJ1-2, with D hard to call. CDR1 and CDR2 (germline): MNHNS, SASEGT. Trimming took 5 bases from V and 4 from J, leaving 17 bases between them. The CDR3 covers 15 residues. The CDR3, as DNA: TGTGCCAGCAGTAACCTAAGACATTCTATCTATGGCTACACCTTC. Protein sequence: CASSNLRHSIYGYTF.

The chain combines TRBV30 with TRBJ1-4, with 7 bases lining up with TRBD1. Trimming cost V 6 bases and J 6 bases; bases outside gene matches: 7. The germline V gene encodes CDR1 GTSNPN and CDR2 SVGIG (reference sequence). CDR3 length: 13 residues. The CDR3 DNA sequence: TGTGCCTGTGACAGGGTGGGGCATGAAAAACTGTTTTTT. Its protein product is CACDRVGHEKLFF.

The chain employs TRBV5-1 and TRBJ1-1; perhaps TRBD1 as D (5 bases). V was shortened by 4 bases and J by 4 bases, with 14 bases between the two germline ends. There are 14 residues in the CDR3. CDR1 and CDR2 from the germline V gene are SGHRS and YFSETQ. The CDR3 sequence: CASSRNGGSTEAFF. CDR3 DNA: TGCGCCAGCAGCCGAAACGGGGGTTCCACTGAAGCTTTCTTT.

This chain joins TRBV4-1 and TRBJ2-7; D might be TRBD2 (5 bases). The CDR3 is 15 residues long. Per germline, CDR1 MGHRA and CDR2 YSYEKL. Trimming pared 0 bases from V and 4 bases from J, leaving 13 bases between. CDR3 in amino acids: CASSQDTTGSYEQYF. The CDR3 DNA follows: TGCGCCAGCAGCCAAGATACGACGGGATCATACGAGCAGTACTTC.

The rearrangement links TRBV7-9 to TRBJ1-3; tentative D call: TRBD1 (6 bases). This CDR3 has 15 residues. Germline-derived CDR1 and CDR2 are SEHNR and FQNEAQ (reference sequence). V dropped 4 bases and J dropped 2 bases, with 12 bases sitting between them. CDR3 DNA: TGTGCCAGCAGCTCCAGGGGTTTCACTGGAAACACCATATATTTT. Its protein is CASSSRGFTGNTIYF.

This chain uses TRBV7-9 with TRBJ1-3; 9 bases fit TRBD1. The V gene's germline CDR1 is SEHNR and CDR2 FQNEAQ (reference sequence). With V trimmed by 1 base and J by 4 bases, 5 bases remained unmatched. This CDR3 contains 16 residues. The CDR3 spells CASSLVGQGGGNTIYF. The CDR3 nucleotides read TGTGCCAGCAGCTTAGTGGGACAGGGAGGAGGAAACACCATATATTTT.

The chain has TRBV9 and TRBJ2-5; possibly TRBD2 for D (5 bases). Trimming stripped 0 bases from V and 5 bases from J, with 14 bases between. Germline V gene data show CDR1 as SGDLS and CDR2 as YYNGEE. CDR3 size: 15 residues. The CDR3 protein is CASSVVGRRGETQYF. Written as DNA, the CDR3 is TGTGCCAGCAGCGTAGTCGGCAGGCGAGGGGAGACCCAGTACTTC.

V is TRBV5-6 and J is TRBJ1-1, with unresolved D. This CDR3 spans 14 amino acids. Germline assignment: CDR1 SGHDT and CDR2 YYEEEE. The ends were cut back, 1 base at V and 0 bases at J, with 7 bases in the middle. As DNA, the CDR3 is TGTGCCAGCAGCTTGTTAGACATGAACACTGAAGCTTTCTTT. Its translation is CASSLLDMNTEAFF.

The rearrangement joins TRBV5-1 to TRBJ2-7; 8 nucleotides line up with TRBD1. CDR3 length: 15 residues. The germline gives CDR1 SGHRS, CDR2 YFSETQ. V shed 3 bases, J shed 2 bases, and the junction held 7 bases outside the gene matches. CDR3 sequence: CASSWTGTGPYEQYF. The CDR3 DNA reads TGCGCCAGCAGCTGGACCGGGACAGGACCCTACGAGCAGTACTTC.

The genes are TRBV7-8 and TRBJ2-1; D ambiguous. Between the trimmed V and J ends, which lost 1 base and 5 bases, there was a span of 12 bases. In germline, CDR1 is SGHVS, CDR2 FQNEAQ. CDR3 size: 15 residues. Here the CDR3 reads CASSLVQSKNNEQFF. In nucleotides, the CDR3 is TGTGCCAGCAGCTTAGTGCAGTCCAAAAACAATGAGCAGTTCTTC.

CDR3 sequence (DNA): TGTGCCAGCAGCGTAGCTAGTGCTTACACGGGAACTGAAGCTTTCTTT. Translation: CASSVASAYTGTEAFF. The J gene is TRBJ1-1, the V gene TRBV9; D call uncertain. Looked up from germline, CDR1 is SGDLS and CDR2 is YYNGEE. V was trimmed by 0 bases and J by 5 bases, leaving 17 bases between them. CDR3 length equals 16 residues.

The chain combines TRBV30 with TRBJ1-1; D might be TRBD1 (5 bases). The V end was cut by 8 bases, the J end by 1 base, with 14 bases between. CDR3 size: 13 residues. The germline V gene has CDR1 GTSNPN and CDR2 SVGIG (reference sequence). DNA of the CDR3: TGTGCCGGGGCTCGAGAGGCGAACACTGAAGCTTTCTTT. Residues: CAGAREANTEAFF. The complete variable domain, with remaining parts taken from reference TRBV30 and TRBJ1-1, reads SQTIHQWPATLVQPVGSPLSLECTVEGTSNPNLYWYRQAAGRGLQLLFYSVGIGQISSEVPQNLSASRPQDRQFILSSKKLLLSDSGFYLCAGAREANTEAFFGQGTRLTVV.

This rearrangement joins TRBV5-4 to TRBJ2-1, with D possibly TRBD2 on 7 matching bases. Germline values: CDR1 SGHNT, CDR2 YYREEE (reference sequence). Trimming left V 0 bases short and J 6 bases short, with 13 bases between. The CDR3 runs 15 residues. CDR3 loop: CASSLVPGGSNEQFF. As DNA, the CDR3 is TGTGCCAGCAGCTTGGTCCCGGGGGGCTCCAATGAGCAGTTCTTC.

The rearrangement links TRBV5-1 to TRBJ1-1, with 8 bases fitting TRBD1. Trimming cost V 4 bases and J 1 base; bases outside gene matches: 12. The CDR3 is 17 amino acids. The germline gives CDR1 SGHRS, CDR2 YFSETQ. CDR3 protein: CASSPRTSDRANTEAFF. The CDR3 DNA sequence: TGCGCCAGCAGCCCAAGGACTTCGGACAGGGCGAACACTGAAGCTTTCTTT.

The J gene is TRBJ2-3, the V gene TRBV10-1; no firm D call. Germline CDR1 reads WNHNN; CDR2 reads SYGVQD (reference sequence). Trimming removed 2 bases at V and 0 bases at J, with 6 bases between. There are 14 residues in the CDR3. CDR3 amino acids: CASSESRSTDTQYF. For the CDR3, the DNA is TGCGCCAGCAGTGAGAGTCGGAGCACAGATACGCAGTATTTT.

The CDR3 is CASSLTGKGDSPLHF. The CDR3 nucleotides are TGCGCCAGCAGCCTGACAGGGAAGGGTGATTCACCCCTCCACTTT. This chain connects TRBV5-1 to TRBJ1-6, with 7 bases lining up with TRBD1. This CDR3 has 15 residues. Unmatched junction bases numbered 9, after V lost 4 bases and J lost 8 bases. CDR1 is SGHRS and CDR2 is YFSETQ in the germline V gene.

This chain joins TRBV10-2 and TRBJ1-1; 9 positions match TRBD1. The CDR3 totals 15 residues. The V segment lost 4 bases and the J segment 4 bases; nucleotides outside the gene matches: 7. Looked up from germline, CDR1 is WSHSY and CDR2 is SAAADI. The CDR3 protein is CASSAAPTGGTEAFF. The CDR3 DNA is TGCGCCAGCAGTGCAGCCCCGACAGGGGGCACTGAAGCTTTCTTT.

V usage is TRBV1 and J usage is TRBJ2-7; TRBD1 reflects the table's D call only, with no check against the DNA. TRBV1 is labeled a pseudogene. The CDR3 consists of 13 residues. CDR3 region: CTTKTAGLDEQYF. In DNA, the CDR3 is TGCACCACAAAGACAGCCGGCCTGGACGAGCAGTACTTC.